This entry concerns a single T cell receptor (beta chain). This record belongs to a study of blood T cell repertoires in COVID-19. Study as a whole: T cells, B-cell-depleted T cells, or PBMCs provided the cDNA or gDNA that served as material.

Germline assignment: CDR1 SGHTA and CDR2 FQGNSA. The CDR3 runs to 17 residues. With V trimmed by 2 bases and J by 9 bases, 12 bases remained unmatched. Authors' methods: Using reference gene primer amplification, nucleated cell counts were estimated. The data were produced by immunoSEQ multiplex PCR, yet TCRdb's version contains in-frame clones alone and is incomplete. That table furnishes V, J and clone size, whereas the DNA furnished D and trimming. In the table there are fewer than 80,000 clones, about 87% of which are singletons. The sample was peripheral blood. This sequence was found in a human donor in a cohort sampled during active COVID-19. This chain joins TRBV7-2 and TRBJ2-2; 10 positions agree with TRBD2. The CDR3 nucleotides read TGTGCCAGCAGCTTACGTTCCGGGACTAGCGAGATCCGGGAGCTGTTTTTT. Its translation: CASSLRSGTSEIRELFF.